This section outlines one T cell receptor beta chain sequence together with its context. This specimen comes from a study of technical replicates of blood from a few donors. The V and J ends lost 3 bases and 2 bases respectively, with 10 bases between them. CDR1 and CDR2 (germline): ENHRY, SYGVKD. The CDR3 runs 14 residues. Generated by immunoSEQ multiplex PCR, the TCRdb table keeps only in-frame clones and is missing some. Of some 82,000 clones listed, approximately 97% are singletons. Sequenced: T cells isolated from PBMCs. The receptor comes from a human donor in good health. V gene TRBV10-3 combines with J gene TRBJ2-5; D is ambiguous. Here the CDR3 DNA reads TGTGCCATCAGTGAAATTCAGTTACAAGAGACCCAGTACTTC. Its translation is CAISEIQLQETQYF.